These T cell receptor beta chains were read from a single sample in a study of cytomegalovirus exposure and HLA in healthy donors. Libraries were prepared by immunoSEQ multiplex PCR; TCRdb keeps only in-frame clonotypes and omits some of them. The sample contains about 92,000 clones, roughly 80% of which appear only once. Sequencing was done on a sample of PBMCs. These receptor sequences come from a girl aged 2-10 years in good health and CMV-seropositive. The CDR3 runs from the conserved cysteine through the conserved F or W. D genes are given only for firm matches. The size field is filled for only some rows; it gives once, few, many or a size class.

j_call: TRBJ1-1
v_call: TRBV27
d_call: TRBD1
clone_size: -
cdr3_aa: CASSIRDRGTEAFF
cdr3_nt: TGTGCCAGCAGTATCCGGGACAGGGGAACTGAAGCTTTCTTT

j_call: TRBJ1-5
v_call: TRBV19
d_call: -
clone_size: -
cdr3_aa: CASRLVISLGEQPQHF
cdr3_nt: TGTGCCAGTAGATTAGTAATCTCTTTAGGGGAACAGCCCCAGCATTTT

j_call: TRBJ2-7
v_call: TRBV27
d_call: -
clone_size: -
cdr3_aa: CASSFRGTSPYEQYF
cdr3_nt: TGTGCCAGCAGTTTTAGGGGGACATCTCCCTACGAGCAGTACTTC

j_call: TRBJ2-5
v_call: TRBV21-1
d_call: -
clone_size: -
cdr3_aa: CASSKDQGLENETQYF
cdr3_nt: TGTGCCAGCAGCAAAGATCAGGGACTAGAGAATGAGACCCAGTACTTC

j_call: TRBJ1-1
v_call: TRBV5-1
d_call: TRBD1
clone_size: -
cdr3_aa: CASSLDGQGGTEAFF
cdr3_nt: TGCGCCAGCAGCTTGGACGGACAGGGGGGAACTGAAGCTTTCTTT

j_call: TRBJ1-2
v_call: TRBV30
d_call: TRBD1
clone_size: -
cdr3_aa: CAWGRDSYGYTF
cdr3_nt: TGTGCCTGGGGCCGGGACAGCTATGGCTACACCTTC

j_call: TRBJ2-1
v_call: TRBV6-4
d_call: TRBD2
clone_size: -
cdr3_aa: CASSDPGGSREQFF
cdr3_nt: TGTGCCAGCAGTGACCCTGGCGGGAGCCGCGAGCAGTTCTTC

j_call: TRBJ1-2
v_call: TRBV10-3
d_call: -
clone_size: -
cdr3_aa: CAISEREANGYTF
cdr3_nt: TGTGCCATCAGTGAGCGTGAAGCTAATGGCTACACCTTC

j_call: TRBJ1-3
v_call: TRBV4-3
d_call: TRBD1
clone_size: medium-sized
cdr3_aa: CASSQNRQGGSGNTIYF
cdr3_nt: TGCGCCAGCAGCCAGAATCGACAGGGGGGAAGTGGAAACACCATATATTTT

j_call: TRBJ2-1
v_call: TRBV14
d_call: TRBD1
clone_size: -
cdr3_aa: CASSQVGQGGNNEQFF
cdr3_nt: TGTGCCAGCAGCCAAGTTGGACAGGGCGGGAACAATGAGCAGTTCTTC

j_call: TRBJ2-7
v_call: TRBV7-7
d_call: TRBD1
clone_size: -
cdr3_aa: CASSGPGGPQYF
cdr3_nt: TGTGCCAGCAGCGGCCCAGGGGGACCGCAGTACTTC

j_call: TRBJ1-2
v_call: TRBV9
d_call: -
clone_size: -
cdr3_aa: CASSVAKRAADGYTF
cdr3_nt: TGTGCCAGCAGCGTAGCGAAGCGGGCGGCGGATGGCTACACCTTC

j_call: TRBJ2-7
v_call: TRBV6-4
d_call: TRBD2
clone_size: -
cdr3_aa: CASSKTSGPSYEQYF
cdr3_nt: TGTGCCAGCTCAAAGACTAGCGGACCGTCCTACGAGCAGTACTTC

j_call: TRBJ2-7
v_call: TRBV27
d_call: -
clone_size: once
cdr3_aa: CASSQAGRYEQYF
cdr3_nt: TGTGCCAGCAGTCAAGCTGGGAGGTACGAGCAGTACTTC

j_call: TRBJ1-5
v_call: TRBV7-2
d_call: -
clone_size: -
cdr3_aa: CASSLEATAGRPQHF
cdr3_nt: TGTGCCAGCAGCTTAGAGGCTACGGCAGGTCGGCCCCAGCATTTT

j_call: TRBJ1-2
v_call: TRBV7-9
d_call: TRBD1
clone_size: -
cdr3_aa: CASSYLPGGLNYGYTF
cdr3_nt: TGTGCCAGCAGCTACCTCCCAGGGGGCCTGAACTATGGCTACACCTTC

j_call: TRBJ2-7
v_call: TRBV28
d_call: -
clone_size: -
cdr3_aa: CASSLKSRTAIPYLNEQYF
cdr3_nt: TGTGCCAGCAGTTTAAAATCTAGGACAGCTATACCTTACCTAAACGAGCAGTACTTC

j_call: TRBJ2-3
v_call: TRBV11-3
d_call: TRBD2
clone_size: -
cdr3_aa: CASSPIFGGSTDTQYF
cdr3_nt: TGTGCCAGCAGCCCAATTTTCGGGGGGAGCACAGATACGCAGTATTTT